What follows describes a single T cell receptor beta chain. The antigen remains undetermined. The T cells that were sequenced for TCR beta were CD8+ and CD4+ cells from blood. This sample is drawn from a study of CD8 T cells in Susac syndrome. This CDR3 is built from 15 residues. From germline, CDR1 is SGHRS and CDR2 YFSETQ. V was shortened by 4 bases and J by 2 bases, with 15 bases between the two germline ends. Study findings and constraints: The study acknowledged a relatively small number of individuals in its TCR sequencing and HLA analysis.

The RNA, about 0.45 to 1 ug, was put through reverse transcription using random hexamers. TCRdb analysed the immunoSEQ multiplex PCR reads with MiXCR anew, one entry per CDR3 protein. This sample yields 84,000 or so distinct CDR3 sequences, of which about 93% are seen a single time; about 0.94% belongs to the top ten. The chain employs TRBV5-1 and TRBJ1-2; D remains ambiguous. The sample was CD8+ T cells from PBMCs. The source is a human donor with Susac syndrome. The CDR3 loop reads CASSAREGLNYGYTF. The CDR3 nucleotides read TGCGCCAGCAGCGCAAGGGAGGGTCTAAACTATGGCTACACCTTC.